This T cell receptor (beta chain) was sequenced in a study of OX40 agonist ivuxolimab in advanced cancers. The wider study: Enrolled patients in dose escalation had cancers that were hepatocellular carcinoma, melanoma, renal cell or head and neck cancer. Those enrolled were 80% to 85% male, with a mean age of approximately 60 years and ages from about 20 to 85.

The study, taken as a whole, reports: The study observed clonal expansion of CD4+ and CD8+ blood T cells by week 6 at 0.1 to 3.0 mg/kg.

CDR1 is MGHRA, CDR2 YSYEKL, per germline. V lost 0 bases, J lost 2 bases, and 3 bases stayed unmatched. CDR3 size: 15 residues. TCRdb keeps only in-frame clones here, not all; method: immunoSEQ multiplex PCR. The sample contains some 60,000 clones, around 90% of which appear only once. Remarks on this clone: Its antigen is unknown.

The chain carries TRBV4-1 and TRBJ2-5, with 7 bases that match TRBD1. Sequencing used CD4+ or CD8+ T cells sorted from blood, obtained in a trial of the OX40 agonist ivuxolimab. This TCR derives from an adult with an advanced solid tumor such as melanoma, head and neck, liver or kidney cancer. CDR3 sequence (DNA): TGCGCCAGCAGCCAAGATAGGGACAGACAAGAGACCCAGTACTTC. Protein product: CASSQDRDRQETQYF.